This T cell receptor (beta chain) was sequenced during a study of shared clonotypes between healthy human individuals. This CDR3 has 14 residues. Germline values: CDR1 SGDLS, CDR2 YYNGEE. Trimming left V 0 bases short and J 3 bases short, with 8 bases between. Clones were sequenced by immunoSEQ multiplex PCR, and TCRdb holds only the in-frame ones, with some missing. This table holds around 1.9 million clones, around 93% found once. About this clone itself: The antigen is undetermined. The same CDR3 arises from other DNA sequences in this sample as well.

Findings and limits, study-wide: Relative to clonotypes present in all four donors, those not shared had lower generation probabilities. The donor pool, a small one, limited the genetic and exposure-history diversity represented.

Positively selected for CCR7, the CD45RO-negative cells used as naive CD8 cells excluded terminally differentiated effector memory CD45RA+ cells. This clonotype was sampled from a man younger than 35 in good health. Some clones in this sample may be carry-over from other donors' samples. This chain connects TRBV9 to TRBJ2-3, with D perhaps TRBD1 (5 bases). The sample comprised naive CD8+ T cells from PBMCs. In nucleotides, the CDR3 is TGTGCCAGCAGCGTAGTAGGGGAAACAGATACGCAGTATTTT. Protein product: CASSVVGETDTQYF. Using reference TRBV9 and TRBJ2-3 for the parts outside the CDR3, the full variable domain is DSGVTQTPKHLITATGQRVTLRCSPRSGDLSVYWYQQSLDQGLQFLIQYYNGEERAKGNILERFSAQQFPDLHSELNLSSLELGDSALYFCASSVVGETDTQYFGPGTRLTVL.